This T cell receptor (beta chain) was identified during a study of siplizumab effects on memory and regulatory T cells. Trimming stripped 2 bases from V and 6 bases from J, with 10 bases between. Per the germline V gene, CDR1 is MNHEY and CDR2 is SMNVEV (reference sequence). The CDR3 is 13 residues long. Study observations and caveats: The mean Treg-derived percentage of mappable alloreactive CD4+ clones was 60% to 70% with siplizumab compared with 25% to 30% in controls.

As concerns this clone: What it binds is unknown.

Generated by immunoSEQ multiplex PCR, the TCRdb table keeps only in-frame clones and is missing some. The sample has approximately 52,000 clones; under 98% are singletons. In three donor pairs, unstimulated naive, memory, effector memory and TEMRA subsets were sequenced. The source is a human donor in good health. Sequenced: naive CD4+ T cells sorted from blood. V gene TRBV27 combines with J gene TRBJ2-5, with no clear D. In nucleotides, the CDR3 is TGTGCCAGCAGTTTAAGCCCCGCCCAGACCCAGTACTTC. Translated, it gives CASSLSPAQTQYF.